The next 11 T cell receptor beta chains were all read from a single sample in a study of monozygotic twins with inflammatory bowel disease. From its re-call of the 5' RACE reads, TCRdb lists each CDR3 protein once, without DNA. Its clone listing holds 300,000 to 400,000 distinct CDR3 sequences. Sequenced input: blood. The receptors come from a human donor with ulcerative colitis or Crohn's disease, or a healthy co-twin of an affected twin (not recorded which).

V gene TRBV4-1 combines with J gene TRBJ2-1; TCRdb outputs TRBD1, but without DNA this stays unchecked. CDR1 and CDR2 from the germline V gene are MGHRA and YSYEKL. The CDR3 totals 16 residues. CDR3 region: CASSQDQGGASNEQFF.

The rearrangement uses TRBV3-1 and TRBJ1-3; TCRdb outputs TRBD1, but without DNA this stays unchecked. Germline CDR1 reads LGHDT; CDR2 reads YNNKEL (reference sequence). The CDR3 consists of 14 residues. The CDR3 is CASSRTADGNTIYF. The variable domain in full, completed from reference TRBV3-1 and TRBJ1-3, reads DTAVSQTPKYLVTQMGNDKSIKCEQNLGHDTMYWYKQDSKKFLKIMFSYNNKELIINETVPNRFSPKSPDKAHLNLHINSLELGDSAVYFCASSRTADGNTIYFGEGSWLTVV.

The chain couples TRBV20-1 to TRBJ2-7; with no DNA, the TCRdb D assignment of TRBD1 cannot be verified. Germline-derived CDR1 and CDR2 are DFQATT and SNEGSKA (reference sequence). This CDR3 contains 14 residues. The chain's CDR3 is CSAAGQGESYEQYF.

The chain carries TRBV7-9 and TRBJ1-6; TCRdb picks TRBD1, but there is no DNA to check that call. CDR3 length: 16 amino acids. Germline V lookup: CDR1 SEHNR, CDR2 FQNEAQ (reference sequence). CDR3 loop: CASSWDSSSYNSPLHF. Variable domain in full (rest from reference TRBV7-9 and TRBJ1-6): DTGVSQNPRHKITKRGQNVTFRCDPISEHNRLYWYRQTLGQGPEFLTYFQNEAQLEKSRLLSDRFSAERPKGSFSTLEIQRTEQGDSAMYLCASSWDSSSYNSPLHFGNGTRLTVT.

The chain has TRBV27 and TRBJ1-1. This CDR3 is 15 amino acids long. Germline-derived CDR1 and CDR2 are MNHEY and SMNVEV (reference sequence). Here the CDR3 reads CASSFGRTGNTEAFF.

CDR3 sequence: CASSFLGTEKLFF. The V call is TRBV12-3 or TRBV12-4, the J call TRBJ1-4. This CDR3 contains 13 residues.

This sequence joins TRBV28 and TRBJ2-5; the D gene TCRdb calls, TRBD1, cannot be checked with no DNA. The CDR3 loop spans 13 amino acids. The germline gives CDR1 MDHEN, CDR2 SYDVKM. The CDR3 is CAAREGTKETQYF.

The chain has TRBV7-9 and TRBJ2-7; TCRdb lists TRBD2, though no DNA is available to test this call. Germline V gene sequence: CDR1 SEHNR, CDR2 FQNEAQ (reference sequence). CDR3 length: 16 amino acids. The CDR3 reads CASSSSSDYKPYEQYF. The full variable domain, rest sourced from reference TRBV7-9 and TRBJ2-7, is DTGVSQNPRHKITKRGQNVTFRCDPISEHNRLYWYRQTLGQGPEFLTYFQNEAQLEKSRLLSDRFSAERPKGSFSTLEIQRTEQGDSAMYLCASSSSSDYKPYEQYFGPGTRLTVT.

The chain is built from TRBV20-1 and TRBJ2-7; checking the TCRdb D call of TRBD1 is not possible without DNA. Germline CDR1 is DFQATT and CDR2 is SNEGSKA (reference sequence). This CDR3 is built from 14 residues. CDR3 sequence reads: CSARDARQTYEQYF.

The CDR3 loop reads CASSLEGLEEQYF. J is TRBJ2-7 and V is TRBV5-1; TCRdb gives TRBD2 as the D gene, but with no DNA this cannot be confirmed. The CDR3 runs to 13 residues. CDR1 and CDR2 (germline): SGHRS, YFSETQ.

This rearrangement joins TRBV29-1 to TRBJ2-5; TCRdb outputs TRBD2, but without DNA this stays unchecked. CDR3 length: 13 residues. Germline V gene sequence: CDR1 SQVTM, CDR2 ANQGSEA. CDR3 sequence: CSVGAGGPETQYF.